This T cell receptor beta chain came from a study of T cells in Graves' hyperthyroidism and ophthalmopathy. TCR beta CDR3 regions were amplified from RNA transcripts. Using the HTBI primer set, a first-round RT-PCR was run on the TCR CDR3. TCRdb analysed the multiplex PCR reads with MiXCR anew, one entry per CDR3 protein. The sample carries 500,000 to 600,000 distinct CDR3 sequences, over 15% recorded once. The germline V and J ends were trimmed by 0 bases and 9 bases, with 18 bases remaining between them. This CDR3 comprises 16 residues. Germline V gene lookup returns CDR1 MNHNS and CDR2 SASEGT. Sample: blood. This rearrangement joins TRBV6-1 to TRBJ2-1; D possibly matches TRBD1 or TRBD2 (6 bases each). The TCR comes from a young woman with Graves' hyperthyroidism. CDR3 in DNA: TGTGCCAGCAGTGAAGCCTGGGGGGCCCCCTCCGGTGAGCAGTTCTTC. Its protein is CASSEAWGAPSGEQFF.